This T cell receptor (beta chain) appears in the sequencing data of a study of cytomegalovirus exposure and HLA in healthy donors. Amplification used 60 Vbeta primers and 13 Jbeta primers. Sequencing used immunoSEQ multiplex PCR; TCRdb keeps in-frame clones, though not all of them. The sample contains tens of thousands of clones, approximately 86% of which appear only once. There are 18 residues in the CDR3. V lost 0 bases to trimming and J lost 7 bases; unmatched junction nucleotides: 14. The germline V gene encodes CDR1 SGHNT and CDR2 YYREEE (reference sequence). Material: PBMCs. This receptor was taken from a young woman in good health and CMV-seropositive. The rearrangement uses TRBV5-4 and TRBJ2-1; 9 positions match TRBD1. CDR3 in DNA: TGTGCCAGCAGCTTGGGGACAGGGGACGGGCTTCGAGCAAATGAGCAGTTCTTC. Its translation is CASSLGTGDGLRANEQFF.